This T cell receptor (beta chain) originates from a study of OX40 agonist ivuxolimab in advanced cancers. About the full investigation: Ivuxolimab was a fully human IgG2 agonistic monoclonal antibody targeting the costimulatory receptor OX40 (CD134). Three dose-escalation patients achieved partial responses, one with hepatocellular carcinoma and two with cutaneous melanoma. The paper describes the monotherapy dose-escalation part (N of about 47 patients) of the phase I trial of ivuxolimab. Intravenous ivuxolimab was administered to patients every 2 weeks at six dose levels: 0.01, 0.1, 0.3, 1.5, 3 and 10 mg/kg. Among the 52 dose-escalation patients, about 19 had hepatocellular carcinoma, about 15 melanoma, 9 renal cell carcinoma and 9 head and neck cancer. Prior anti-PD-1, anti-PD-L1 or anti-CTLA-4 therapy was permitted, and about two fifths of dose-escalation patients had received checkpoint inhibitors. In the dose-escalation cohort, 70% to 85% of patients were male, and the mean age was roughly 60 years with a range of roughly 23 to 79. The purpose of peripheral TCRbeta sequencing was to test whether ivuxolimab changed TCR sequence diversity and led to clonal T-cell expansion. What the study reported, not specific to this receptor: On average, CD8+ T cells showed more expanded clones than CD4+ T cells after ivuxolimab. In partial responders in the 0.1-3.0 mg/kg groups, normalized peripheral clonal expansion was found to be among the lowest, especially among CD8+ T cells. Low levels of normalized T-cell clonal expansion were also seen in some patients who did not respond. Antigen specificity was not determined for the clonally expanded peripheral T cells. At doses of 0.1 to 3.0 mg/kg, clonal expansion of both CD4+ and CD8+ blood T cells was observed from baseline to week 6.

For sequencing of the TCRbeta CDR3 region, genomic DNA was extracted from the sorted cells. The immunoSEQ Assay was used to sequence the TCRbeta CDR3 regions. TCRdb took this table from immuneACCESS and kept in-frame rearrangements with V and J called. Such tables lack part of the clones; where checked against another copy, unresolved V genes explain under half of the gap, and the rest is unexplained. Here the sample has tens of thousands of clones; about 82% occur a single time. Jointly, the top ten make up 2.6% of the sample. The trial excluded patients who had a history of autoimmune disease or were on systemic immunosuppression. In every dose cohort, peripheral blood was drawn for TCR sequencing at baseline, cycle 4 day 1, and cycle 7 day 1. Samples were obtained from an open-label, multicenter, first-in-human phase I dose-escalation trial of ivuxolimab. Adults with locally advanced or metastatic head and neck squamous cell, hepatocellular, melanoma or renal cell carcinoma were enrolled in the trial. CD4+ and CD8+ T cells were sorted separately from peripheral blood before TCR sequencing.

Of note for this clone: It lacks a known antigen. Base quality data are lacking; no much larger clone is found one base away.

This specimen consisted of CD4+ or CD8+ T cells sorted from blood, obtained in a trial of the OX40 agonist ivuxolimab. The sequence was collected from an adult with an advanced solid tumor such as melanoma, head and neck, liver or kidney cancer.

DNA sequence: TGTGCCAGCCGGGGGCATTGGGCCTACGAGCAGTACTTC. Its product reads: CASRGHWAYEQYF. Recombination connected TRBV28 to TRBJ2-7; the D call is possibly TRBD1 or TRBD2, each sharing 6 bases. V and J lose 8 bases and 2 bases, and a span of 13 bases separates them. CDR1 and CDR2 (MDHEN, SYDVKM) derive from the germline V gene. The CDR3, from cysteine to phenylalanine, totals 13 residues. Here the CDR3 DNA is all that survives: 39 bases in frame from base 1.